This entry lists 18 T cell receptor beta chains sequenced from one sample in a study of OX40 agonist ivuxolimab in advanced cancers. TCRdb's table, derived via immunoSEQ multiplex PCR, lists solely in-frame clones and lacks some. This table holds around 50,000 clones, 75% to 90% found once. The sequences come from CD4+ or CD8+ T cells sorted from blood, collected in a trial of the OX40 agonist ivuxolimab. These receptor sequences come from an adult with an advanced solid tumor such as melanoma, head and neck, liver or kidney cancer.

The chain is built from TRBV4-1 and TRBJ1-3; D uncertain. V gave up 5 bases and J gave up 7 bases, with 24 bases separating them. Germline lookup yields CDR1 MGHRA and CDR2 YSYEKL. CDR3 length equals 17 residues. This chain's CDR3 is CASSSNPPSRNGNTIYF. In nucleotides, the CDR3 is TGCGCCAGCAGCTCCAACCCCCCTTCCAGGAATGGGAACACCATATATTTT.

V and J are TRBV2 and TRBJ2-5; D remains ambiguous. Looked up from germline, CDR1 is SNHLY and CDR2 is FYNNEI. This CDR3 spans 10 amino acids. V was cut by 3 bases and J by 6 bases, with 2 bases left in between. The CDR3: CASSEQTQYF. The CDR3 coding sequence is TGTGCCAGCAGTGAGCAGACCCAGTACTTC.

The chain couples TRBV2 to TRBJ2-5; 7 bases fit TRBD1. CDR1 and CDR2 from the germline V gene are SNHLY and FYNNEI. With 10 bases clipped from V and 1 base from J, the junction kept 6 bases outside the gene matches. The CDR3 sequence is 13 residues long. The CDR3 loop is CAISRDSQETQYF. The CDR3 DNA follows: TGTGCCATCTCGAGGGACAGCCAAGAGACCCAGTACTTC. Full variable domain (outside the CDR3, taken from reference TRBV2 and TRBJ2-5): EPEVTQTPSHQVTQMGQEVILRCVPISNHLYFYWYRQILGQKVEFLVSFYNNEISEKSEIFDDQFSVERPDGSNFTLKIRSTKLEDSAMYFCAISRDSQETQYFGPGTRLLVL.

The genes are TRBV18 and TRBJ1-1; the match to TRBD1 covers 8 bases. In germline, CDR1 is KGHSH, CDR2 LQKENI. The CDR3 consists of 13 residues. V shed 7 bases and J 5 bases; nucleotides not matched to a gene: 6. CDR3 bases: TGTGCCAGCTACAGGGGGGCGAGGACTGAAGCTTTCTTT. Protein sequence: CASYRGARTEAFF.

Concerning this clone: Lacking the conserved final phenylalanine or tryptophan, this CDR3 likely reflects a read error. The DNA is left out, because the CDR3 cannot be placed on it with certainty; the CDR3 is given as TCRdb lists it. The rearrangement joins TRBV27 to TRBJ1-2; the table's D call of TRBD1 was not tested on the DNA. Germline CDR1 MNHEY, CDR2 SMNVEV (reference sequence). The CDR3 sequence runs 11 residues, both termini included. CDR3 sequence reads: CASSGQGCPQT.

The rearrangement uses TRBV27 and TRBJ2-5, with TRBD2 identical over 12 bases. The CDR3 loop spans 16 amino acids. Germline-derived CDR1 and CDR2 are MNHEY and SMNVEV (reference sequence). Trimming took 5 bases from V and 2 from J; bases not matched to a gene: 6. The CDR3 spells CASSPYLAGGQETQYF. The CDR3 DNA is TGTGCCAGCAGTCCCTATCTAGCGGGGGGGCAAGAGACCCAGTACTTC.

The V gene is TRBV6-1, the J gene TRBJ1-4, with no clear D. CDR1 and CDR2 (germline): MNHNS, SASEGT. The V end was cut by 7 bases, the J end by 10 bases, with 16 bases between. CDR3 length: 13 amino acids. CDR3 sequence reads: CASTSSGRGKLFF. The CDR3 bases are TGTGCCAGCACTTCCTCCGGGCGGGGAAAACTGTTTTTT.

J is TRBJ1-6 and V is TRBV7-2; D might be TRBD1 (6 bases). This CDR3 region has 16 residues. The ends were cut back, 6 bases at V and 5 bases at J, with 17 bases in the middle. Germline CDR1 SGHTA, CDR2 FQGNSA. Here the CDR3 reads CASSGGLGGNNSPLHF. The CDR3 nucleotides read TGTGCCAGCAGTGGGGGGCTGGGGGGAAATAATTCACCCCTCCACTTT.

The genes are TRBV5-8 and TRBJ1-2, with D possibly TRBD1 on 5 matching bases. From germline, CDR1 is SGHTS and CDR2 YDEGEE. V shed 7 bases and J shed 4 bases, with 11 bases lying between them. This CDR3 is built from 12 residues. The CDR3 bases are TGTGCCAGCCTCAGGGAATTCTATGGCTACACCTTC. Its translation is CASLREFYGYTF.

The V call is TRBV2, the J call TRBJ1-1; no clear D gene. The germline gives CDR1 SNHLY, CDR2 FYNNEI. V lost 4 bases and J lost 8, with 8 bases in between. CDR3 size: 11 residues. CDR3 sequence: CASSGLSEAFF. DNA of the CDR3: TGTGCCAGCAGTGGACTGAGCGAAGCTTTCTTT.

This chain connects TRBV18 to TRBJ1-5; possibly TRBD1 for D (5 bases). This CDR3 spans 14 amino acids. Per germline, CDR1 KGHSH and CDR2 LQKENI. Trimming left V 5 bases short and J 4 bases short, with 12 bases between. The CDR3 region is CASSKTETNQPQHF. In DNA, the CDR3 is TGTGCCAGCTCAAAGACAGAAACTAATCAGCCCCAGCATTTT.

V usage is TRBV19 and J usage is TRBJ2-7, with D unresolved. The V and J ends lost 7 bases and 3 bases respectively, with 13 bases between them. This CDR3 spans 13 amino acids. The germline V gene encodes CDR1 LNHDA and CDR2 SQIVND (reference sequence). The CDR3 spells CASTPGGNYEQYF. For the CDR3, the DNA is TGTGCCAGTACCCCCGGCGGTAACTACGAGCAGTACTTC.

V and J are TRBV5-5 and TRBJ1-2; D perhaps matches TRBD1 (5 bases). Germline values: CDR1 SGHKS, CDR2 YYEKEE (reference sequence). The CDR3 runs 13 residues. V dropped 5 bases and J dropped 2 bases, with 10 bases sitting between them. The CDR3 sequence is CASRVQENYGYTF. The CDR3 DNA reads TGTGCCAGCAGGGTACAGGAGAACTATGGCTACACCTTC. Full variable domain (remainder filled in from reference TRBV5-5 and TRBJ1-2): DAGVTQSPTHLIKTRGQQVTLRCSPISGHKSVSWYQQVLGQGPQFIFQYYEKEERGRGNFPDRFSARQFPNYSSELNVNALLLGDSALYLCASRVQENYGYTFGSGTRLTVV.

The chain is built from TRBV25-1 and TRBJ2-1, with TRBD1 identical over 7 bases. J was trimmed by 4 bases and V by 5 bases; bases with no gene match: 8. This CDR3 spans 15 amino acids. The germline V gene has CDR1 MGHDK and CDR2 SYGVNS. CDR3 residues: CASSQAKGQYNEQFF. For the CDR3, the DNA is TGTGCCAGCAGTCAGGCTAAGGGACAGTACAATGAGCAGTTCTTC.

The gene calls are TRBV5-1 and TRBJ2-3; weak D call: TRBD2 (6 bases). Germline V gene sequence: CDR1 SGHRS, CDR2 YFSETQ. V was clipped by 4 bases and J by 0 bases, with 18 bases between them. The CDR3 length is 17 residues. The chain's CDR3 is CASSLDGGAPSTDTQYF. CDR3 coding DNA: TGCGCCAGCAGCCTGGACGGGGGTGCTCCTAGCACAGATACGCAGTATTTT.

This chain joins TRBV6-1 and TRBJ1-2; D is uncertain. CDR1 is MNHNS and CDR2 is SASEGT in the germline V gene. This CDR3 comprises 13 residues. Trimming cost V 3 bases and J 4 bases, with 9 bases left between them. CDR3 loop: CASSERSPYGYTF. The CDR3 nucleotides are TGTGCCAGCAGTGAGAGAAGCCCCTATGGCTACACCTTC.

This clone was counted once. The genes are TRBV5-1 and TRBJ1-5; TRBD1 matches 8 bases. The J segment lost 7 bases and the V segment lost 0 bases, leaving 3 bases of the junction unmatched. Germline V gene data show CDR1 as SGHRS and CDR2 as YFSETQ. The CDR3 loop spans 14 amino acids. The CDR3 sequence: CASSLGQGAQPQHF. CDR3 DNA sequence: TGCGCCAGCAGCTTGGGGCAGGGGGCACAGCCCCAGCATTTT.

The rearrangement links TRBV7-9 to TRBJ2-5, with a tentative D call TRBD1 (6 bases). Germline-derived CDR1 and CDR2 are SEHNR and FQNEAQ (reference sequence). The V end was cut by 0 bases, the J end by 5 bases, with 10 bases between. The CDR3 length is 14 residues. The CDR3 nucleotides are TGTGCCAGCAGCTTAGCCCTGGGGGCGGAGACCCAGTACTTC. This translates into CASSLALGAETQYF.